Below, 28 T cell receptor beta chains from the same sample are listed, as sequenced in a study of T-cell memory formation after mild COVID-19. TCRdb re-analysed the 5' RACE reads in MiXCR, keeping a single row per CDR3 protein. In the table there are 250,000 to 400,000 distinct CDR3 sequences, roughly 13% of which are singletons. Sequenced sample: PBMCs or a T cell subset sorted from them (not recorded which). The receptors shown here come from a young man who had mild COVID-19 (a few samples of this study predate the infection). Cell type and time point are not known.

CDR3 bases: TGTGCCAGCAGCGTAGTCGGGGGGCCGGAAGAGCAGTACTTC. It translates to CASSVVGGPEEQYF. J is TRBJ2-7 and V is TRBV9; possibly TRBD2 for D (7 bases). V dropped 0 bases and J dropped 7 bases, with 14 bases sitting between them. This CDR3 region has 14 residues. CDR1 and CDR2 from the germline V gene are SGDLS and YYNGEE.

V is TRBV24-1 and J is TRBJ2-1; 7 nucleotides match TRBD2. Per the germline V gene, CDR1 is KGHDR and CDR2 is SFDVKD. The CDR3 sequence is 13 residues long. The J segment lost 1 base and the V segment lost 7 bases, leaving 0 bases of the junction unmatched. The CDR3 DNA follows: TGTGCCACCAGGGGAGGGTCCTACAATGAGCAGTTCTTC. Amino acids: CATRGGSYNEQFF.

This clonotype has more than one count but fewer than ten. CDR3 bases: TGCGCCAGCAGCCAAGGAAGGGCCCGGCAGGGGCGAGGGAACACCATATATTTT. Encoded protein: CASSQGRARQGRGNTIYF. The V call is TRBV4-1, the J call TRBJ1-3, with TRBD1 as a possible D gene (6 bases). Germline V gives CDR1 MGHRA, CDR2 YSYEKL. The CDR3 loop spans 18 amino acids. V lost 1 base, J lost 7 bases, and 23 bases lay in between.

In this sample, this clonotype turned up a few times. The CDR3 region is CASSLVAGGDEQYF. CDR3 coding DNA: TGTGCCAGCTCCCTGGTAGCGGGGGGCGACGAGCAGTACTTC. The chain uses TRBV6-1 and TRBJ2-7, with 10 bases aligning to TRBD2. V shed 8 bases, J shed 5 bases, and the junction held 9 bases outside the gene matches. Germline V gene data show CDR1 as MNHNS and CDR2 as SASEGT. The CDR3 is 14 residues long.

This chain links TRBV20-1 with TRBJ1-4; no firm D call. The ends were cut back, 5 bases at V and 8 bases at J, with 9 bases in the middle. The CDR3 runs 11 residues. Per germline, CDR1 DFQATT and CDR2 SNEGSKA (reference sequence). CDR3 amino acids: CSAPLGEKLFF. CDR3 sequence (DNA): TGCAGTGCTCCACTCGGGGAAAAACTGTTTTTT.

V is TRBV20-1 and J is TRBJ2-3; the D gene is possibly TRBD1 (6 bases). CDR1 and CDR2 from the germline V gene are DFQATT and SNEGSKA (reference sequence). CDR3 length: 13 amino acids. V lost 0 bases and J lost 5, with 9 bases in between. The CDR3: CSARDPRGDTQYF. DNA of the CDR3: TGCAGTGCTAGAGACCCCAGGGGAGATACGCAGTATTTT.

This chain connects TRBV5-5 to TRBJ1-2; 8 bases are shared with TRBD1. The CDR3 extends over 15 amino acids. In germline, CDR1 is SGHKS, CDR2 YYEKEE (reference sequence). The V gene end was trimmed by 3 bases and the J gene end by 2 bases; junction bases not matched to a gene: 6. The CDR3 here is CASSYPRTGNYGYTF. CDR3 DNA: TGTGCCAGCAGCTACCCCCGGACAGGGAACTATGGCTACACCTTC.

This clonotype was picked up a small number of times. The rearrangement uses TRBV12-3 or TRBV12-4 and TRBJ1-2, with D possibly being TRBD1 (6 bases). V dropped 9 bases and J dropped 8 bases, with 22 bases sitting between them. This CDR3 spans 14 amino acids. In DNA, the CDR3 is TGTGCCAGTAGTCTGCGGATTCAGGGGAACGGCTACACCTTC. Its translation: CASSLRIQGNGYTF.

V usage is TRBV19 and J usage is TRBJ1-3; TRBD1 matches 7 bases. This CDR3 contains 14 residues. J lost 2 bases, V lost 5 bases, and 3 bases had no gene match. Germline lookup yields CDR1 LNHDA and CDR2 SQIVND (reference sequence). CDR3 sequence reads: CASSPDRAGNTIYF. CDR3 DNA sequence: TGTGCCAGTAGTCCAGACAGGGCTGGAAACACCATATATTTT.

This clonotype was observed a few times. The rearrangement uses TRBV28 and TRBJ1-1, with a possible D match to TRBD1 (6 bases). This CDR3 has 16 residues. Trimming removed 1 base from V and 3 bases from J, with 15 bases in between. The germline V gene has CDR1 MDHEN and CDR2 SYDVKM. The CDR3, as DNA: TGTGCCAGCAGTTTATTATCACAGGGTTTGGACACTGAAGCTTTCTTT. This sequence encodes CASSLLSQGLDTEAFF.

This clonotype was counted between two and nine times. V and J are TRBV9 and TRBJ2-1, with D hard to call. The germline V and J ends were trimmed by 5 bases and 8 bases, with 8 bases remaining between them. The CDR3 consists of 11 residues. The germline CDR1 and CDR2 sequences are SGDLS and YYNGEE. The CDR3 DNA reads as TGTGCCAGCAGTACTGACCATGAGCAGTTCTTC. This sequence encodes CASSTDHEQFF.

This clonotype appeared many times. V usage is TRBV15 and J usage is TRBJ1-4; D gene uncertain. Germline CDR1 reads LNHNV; CDR2 reads YYDKDF (reference sequence). The CDR3 is made up of 15 amino acids. With 0 bases removed from V and 6 bases from J, the gap between germline ends came to 11 bases. The CDR3 nucleotides are TGTGCCACCAGCAGAGACCGGGCCTGGGATGAAAAACTGTTTTTT. Protein sequence: CATSRDRAWDEKLFF.

This clonotype was seen repeatedly, ten times or more. The gene calls are TRBV5-1 and TRBJ2-7, with a possible D match to TRBD1 (6 bases). CDR3 length: 12 amino acids. Per the germline V gene, CDR1 is SGHRS and CDR2 is YFSETQ. The V end lost 10 bases, the J end lost 1 base, and 12 bases lay between the germline ends. The CDR3: CASGQGSYEQYF. The DNA of the CDR3 is TGCGCCTCGGGACAAGGATCCTACGAGCAGTACTTC. The full variable domain, with the rest looked up from reference TRBV5-1 and TRBJ2-7, is KAGVTQTPRYLIKTRGQQVTLSCSPISGHRSVSWYQQTPGQGLQFLFEYFSETQRNKGNFPGRFSGRQFSNSRSEMNVSTLELGDSALYLCASGQGSYEQYFGPGTRLTVT.

There are a few counts of this clonotype. This chain uses TRBV6-5 with TRBJ2-7; a weak D match, TRBD1 (6 bases). Trimming took off 0 bases at V and 3 bases at J, with 12 bases between the two ends. The CDR3 is made up of 15 amino acids. Looked up from germline, CDR1 is MNHEY and CDR2 is SVGAGI. The CDR3 loop reads CASSYSPGTHYEQYV. CDR3 sequence (DNA): TGTGCCAGCAGTTACTCGCCAGGGACACACTACGAGCAGTACGTC.

This clonotype has more than one count but fewer than ten. The chain joins TRBV10-3 to TRBJ1-5; D gene ambiguous. CDR1 and CDR2 from the germline V gene are ENHRY and SYGVKD. The ends were cut back, 8 bases at V and 5 bases at J, with 19 bases in the middle. The CDR3 is 15 amino acids. The CDR3 DNA reads TGTGCCATCGGGGAGGGAGGGAGCGGGTATCAGCCCCAGCATTTT. It translates to CAIGEGGSGYQPQHF.

This clonotype has just a few counts. The chain carries TRBV7-2 and TRBJ2-5; D is uncertain. This CDR3 comprises 11 residues. Germline loops: CDR1 SGHTA, CDR2 FQGNSA. With 4 bases removed from V and 9 bases from J, the gap between germline ends came to 9 bases. The CDR3 protein is CASSSYEAQYF. The CDR3 bases are TGTGCCAGCAGCTCTTACGAGGCCCAGTACTTC.

The J gene is TRBJ1-5, the V gene TRBV28; D possibly corresponds to TRBD1 (5 bases). Trimming took 3 bases from V and 0 from J, leaving 12 bases between them. This CDR3 has 16 residues. Looked up from germline, CDR1 is MDHEN and CDR2 is SYDVKM. In DNA, the CDR3 is TGTGCCAGCAGTTTTCCCCAGACAGTTAGCAATCAGCCCCAGCATTTT. Translation: CASSFPQTVSNQPQHF.

V is TRBV4-1 and J is TRBJ2-7, with D maybe TRBD2 (6 bases). The CDR3 sequence is 14 residues long. Germline assignment: CDR1 MGHRA and CDR2 YSYEKL. V dropped 1 base and J dropped 3 bases, with 10 bases sitting between them. The CDR3 spells CASSQGGAIYEQYF. CDR3 nucleotide sequence: TGCGCCAGCAGCCAAGGCGGGGCCATCTACGAGCAGTACTTC.

This clonotype was observed once. This CDR3 is CATSESGTGGSNEQFF. In DNA form, the CDR3 reads TGTGCCACCAGTGAGTCCGGGACAGGGGGTTCCAATGAGCAGTTCTTC. The gene calls are TRBV24-1 and TRBJ2-1, with TRBD1 matching 11 bases. The V gene's germline CDR1 is KGHDR and CDR2 SFDVKD. The CDR3 is 16 residues long. V shed 4 bases, J shed 6 bases, and the junction held 7 bases outside the gene matches.

The chain links TRBV7-9 to TRBJ2-2; tentatively, D is TRBD2 (6 bases). V was shortened by 3 bases and J by 9 bases, with 17 bases between the two germline ends. The germline V gene has CDR1 SEHNR and CDR2 FQNEAQ (reference sequence). CDR3 size: 15 residues. The CDR3 DNA sequence: TGTGCCAGCAGCTTCCTACCGTCGGGGGACCGGGAGCTGTTTTTT. It codes for CASSFLPSGDRELFF.

V gene TRBV7-2 combines with J gene TRBJ1-5; D is unclear. CDR1 and CDR2 from the germline V gene are SGHTA and FQGNSA. The CDR3 runs to 15 residues. V lost 5 bases and J lost 0, with 11 bases in between. The DNA for the CDR3 is TGTGCCAGCAGCCTCGACGATTATAGCAATCAGCCCCAGCATTTT. This sequence encodes CASSLDDYSNQPQHF. Complete variable domain (other parts from reference TRBV7-2 and TRBJ1-5): GAGVSQSPSNKVTEKGKDVELRCDPISGHTALYWYRQSLGQGLEFLIYFQGNSAPDKSGLPSDRFSAERTGGSVSTLTIQRTQQEDSAVYLCASSLDDYSNQPQHFGDGTRLSIL.

This clonotype was found a few times. The rearrangement joins TRBV4-1 to TRBJ1-5; D possibly corresponds to TRBD1 (6 bases). In germline, CDR1 is MGHRA, CDR2 YSYEKL. This CDR3 spans 16 amino acids. V was trimmed by 2 bases and J by 5 bases, leaving 16 bases between them. The CDR3 loop is CASSQPLQGPYQPQHF. The CDR3, as DNA: TGCGCCAGCAGCCAACCTTTACAGGGCCCCTATCAGCCCCAGCATTTT.

In its sample, this clonotype was seen a few times. CDR3 coding DNA: TGCGCCAGCAGTGAAACCAGGGTCGACAATGAGCAGTTCTTC. It specifies CASSETRVDNEQFF. The V call is TRBV10-1, the J call TRBJ2-1; D is perhaps TRBD1 (5 bases). Trimming stripped 3 bases from V and 5 bases from J, with 11 bases between. CDR1 and CDR2 from the germline V gene are WNHNN and SYGVQD (reference sequence). The CDR3 extends over 14 amino acids.

The chain uses TRBV6-2 or TRBV6-3 and TRBJ2-7; TRBD1 agrees at 9 bases. In germline, CDR1 is MNHEY, CDR2 SVGEGT. Trimming took 7 bases from V and 5 from J; bases not matched to a gene: 9. The CDR3 covers 14 residues. DNA for the CDR3: TGTGCCAGCACCCGGACAGGGGAGATTAACGAGCAGTACTTC. It is translated as CASTRTGEINEQYF.

Details on this clonotype: The junction departs from germline at one end; a sequencing error may be responsible. The chain has TRBV9 and TRBJ2-1, with 11 positions matching TRBD2. The germline V gene encodes CDR1 SGDLS and CDR2 YYNGEE. There are 13 residues in the CDR3. CDR3 in amino acids: CASSGGAANEQFF. CDR3 nucleotides: TGTGCCAGTAGCGGGGGGGCCGCCAATGAGCAGTTCTTC.

The chain uses TRBV6-2 or TRBV6-3 and TRBJ2-1, with TRBD2 identical over 8 bases. The junction had 3 bases not matched to a gene; V was cut back by 10 bases and J by 4 bases. CDR1 MNHEY and CDR2 SVGEGT come from the germline V gene. The CDR3 loop spans 12 amino acids. The CDR3 spells CAISGEYNEQFF. CDR3 sequence (DNA): TGTGCCATTAGCGGGGAGTACAATGAGCAGTTCTTC.

In this sample, this clonotype turned up a few times. The chain joins TRBV9 to TRBJ2-3; TRBD2 aligns across 9 bases. Unmatched junction bases numbered 8, after V lost 6 bases and J lost 3 bases. This CDR3 comprises 15 residues. The germline CDR1 and CDR2 sequences are SGDLS and YYNGEE. CDR3 in DNA: TGTGCCAGCAACCCGATAAGCGGGGGGACAGATACGCAGTATTTT. The encoded protein is CASNPISGGTDTQYF.

This clonotype came up many times. This chain connects TRBV7-2 to TRBJ1-6; no clear D. This CDR3 contains 13 residues. Per germline, CDR1 SGHTA and CDR2 FQGNSA. Between the trimmed V and J ends, which lost 0 bases and 7 bases, there was a span of 4 bases. CDR3 DNA: TGTGCCAGCAGCTTAGCGCAGAATTCACCCCTCCACTTT. This gives the protein CASSLAQNSPLHF.